A single sample is the source of the 10 T cell receptor beta chains below, sequenced in a study of T cell responses to AZD1222 COVID-19 vaccine. Produced via immunoSEQ multiplex PCR; TCRdb's table is partial and in-frame only. The sample has roughly 35,000 clones; about nine tenths are singletons. The source material was peripheral blood, sampled 28 days after the second AZD1222 dose. These receptors all come from an adult who received the AZD1222 COVID-19 vaccine.

The rearrangement uses TRBV14 and TRBJ2-1; D not certain. This CDR3 has 14 residues. Between the trimmed V and J ends, which lost 5 bases and 8 bases, there was a span of 16 bases. CDR1 SGHDN and CDR2 FVKESK come from the germline V gene. In nucleotides, the CDR3 is TGTGCCAGCAGCTCAAGACTCCAATGGGATGAGCAGTTCTTC. Encoded protein: CASSSRLQWDEQFF. Variable domain in full (rest from reference TRBV14 and TRBJ2-1): EAGVTQFPSHSVIEKGQTVTLRCDPISGHDNLYWYRRVMGKEIKFLLHFVKESKQDESGMPNNRFLAERTGGTYSTLKVQPAELEDSGVYFCASSSRLQWDEQFFGPGTRLTVL.

The genes are TRBV6-5 and TRBJ1-5, with TRBD1 as a possible D gene (6 bases). The V and J ends lost 6 bases and 3 bases respectively, with 12 bases between them. This CDR3 has 14 residues. Germline V gene data show CDR1 as MNHEY and CDR2 as SVGAGI. The CDR3 here is CASSGHRDNQPQHF. The CDR3 DNA sequence: TGTGCCAGCAGCGGTCACAGGGACAATCAGCCCCAGCATTTT.

The CDR3 bases are TGTGCCAGCAGCCTGAAGGCTGGGGCCAACGTCCTGACTTTC. Its protein is CASSLKAGANVLTF. The chain couples TRBV7-2 to TRBJ2-6; D not certain. Trimming cost V 5 bases and J 2 bases, with 7 bases left between them. Germline CDR1 reads SGHTA; CDR2 reads FQGNSA. This CDR3 comprises 14 residues.

The rearrangement joins TRBV7-3 to TRBJ1-2, with 8 bases that match TRBD1. With V trimmed by 5 bases and J by 7 bases, 3 bases remained unmatched. This CDR3 is 12 amino acids long. Germline CDR1 is SGHTA and CDR2 is FQGTGA. The CDR3 bases are TGTGCCAGCAGCCTCGGGACAGGTGGCTACACCTTC. Translation: CASSLGTGGYTF.

The V and J genes are TRBV11-1 and TRBJ2-7; possibly TRBD1 for D (5 bases). Germline V gives CDR1 SGHAT, CDR2 FQDESV (reference sequence). The CDR3 consists of 16 residues. Trimming removed 5 bases from V and 1 base from J, with 18 bases in between. In nucleotides, the CDR3 is TGTGCCAGCAGCCCTCCCCGCAGGGTGGCATCCTACGAGCAGTACTTC. Its translation: CASSPPRRVASYEQYF.

This clone is a singleton in its sample. The chain has TRBV6-1 and TRBJ2-7; TRBD1 matches 11 bases. This CDR3 region has 14 residues. With 3 bases clipped from V and 6 bases from J, the junction kept 4 bases outside the gene matches. Germline V lookup: CDR1 MNHNS, CDR2 SASEGT. In DNA form, the CDR3 reads TGTGCCAGCAGTGAGGACAGGGGGCCGGTCGAGCAGTACTTC. Amino acid sequence: CASSEDRGPVEQYF.

V gene TRBV7-9 combines with J gene TRBJ2-3; possible D gene TRBD1, 5 bases. The CDR3 runs 15 residues. V shed 4 bases and J shed 4 bases, with 15 bases lying between them. Germline CDR1 reads SEHNR; CDR2 reads FQNEAQ (reference sequence). This CDR3 reads CASSSYSGYADTQYF. CDR3 nucleotide sequence: TGTGCCAGCAGCTCCTACTCAGGGTACGCAGATACGCAGTATTTT.

V usage is TRBV9 and J usage is TRBJ1-2, with a possible D match to TRBD1 (5 bases). Trimming stripped 3 bases from V and 0 bases from J, with 12 bases between. CDR1 and CDR2 from the germline V gene are SGDLS and YYNGEE. This CDR3 is built from 15 residues. DNA for the CDR3: TGTGCCAGCAGCGAGTCCGGGACGTCTAACTATGGCTACACCTTC. This translates into CASSESGTSNYGYTF. Looking up the rest from reference TRBV9 and TRBJ1-2 gives the full variable domain: DSGVTQTPKHLITATGQRVTLRCSPRSGDLSVYWYQQSLDQGLQFLIQYYNGEERAKGNILERFSAQQFPDLHSELNLSSLELGDSALYFCASSESGTSNYGYTFGSGTRLTVV.

V usage is TRBV7-2 and J usage is TRBJ2-1, with TRBD1 as a possible D gene (5 bases). Trimming pared 1 base from V and 2 bases from J, leaving 9 bases between. There are 15 residues in the CDR3. In germline, CDR1 is SGHTA, CDR2 FQGNSA. CDR3 sequence (DNA): TGTGCCAGCAGCTTAGGGGGCGGCACCTACAATGAGCAGTTCTTC. Translated: CASSLGGGTYNEQFF.

The count of this clone is one. CDR3 sequence (DNA): TGTGCCAGCAGCTTCGAGCTCCAAGCTTTCTTT. Translated: CASSFELQAFF. The rearrangement joins TRBV11-2 to TRBJ1-1; no clear D. This CDR3 comprises 11 residues. V was clipped by 3 bases and J by 9 bases, with 8 bases between them. Per germline, CDR1 SGHAT and CDR2 FQNNGV.